These 9 T cell receptor beta chains share one sample of origin, sequenced in a study of T-cell memory formation after mild COVID-19. Via MiXCR, TCRdb re-called the 5' RACE reads, giving one row per CDR3 protein. Here the sample spans a few hundred thousand distinct CDR3 sequences, about a sixth being singletons. Source material: PBMCs or a T cell subset sorted from them (not recorded which). The receptors shown here come from a man aged 18 to 29 who had mild COVID-19 (a few samples of this study predate the infection). Cell type and time point are not known.

This sequence joins TRBV2 and TRBJ2-7, with a weak D call TRBD1 (6 bases). Germline CDR1 reads SNHLY; CDR2 reads FYNNEI. The CDR3 extends over 13 amino acids. Trimming cost V 4 bases and J 5 bases, with 12 bases left between them. CDR3 loop: CASSGTGIDEQYF. CDR3 DNA: TGTGCCAGCAGTGGAACAGGGATCGACGAGCAGTACTTC.

This clonotype was detected only a few times. This sequence joins TRBV15 and TRBJ2-7, with D possibly matching TRBD1 (5 bases). V was shortened by 3 bases and J by 3 bases, with 15 bases between the two germline ends. The CDR3 sequence is 15 residues long. Germline assignment: CDR1 LNHNV and CDR2 YYDKDF (reference sequence). CDR3 region: CATSRWPYQGYEQYV. The CDR3 DNA sequence: TGTGCCACCAGCAGGTGGCCGTACCAGGGCTACGAGCAGTACGTC.

There are many counts of this clonotype. The V and J genes are TRBV4-1 and TRBJ1-1; no firm D call. Per germline, CDR1 MGHRA and CDR2 YSYEKL. CDR3 length: 13 amino acids. Trimming removed 6 bases from V and 3 bases from J, with 11 bases in between. This CDR3 is CASSPLGDTEAFF. For the CDR3, the DNA is TGCGCCAGCAGTCCCCTTGGGGACACTGAAGCTTTCTTT.

This clonotype was observed once. This chain links TRBV6-7 with TRBJ2-1, with TRBD2 matching over 9 bases. TRBV6-7 is an ORF, and what it does is uncertain. The V and J ends lost 4 bases and 0 bases, in that order; junction bases with no gene match: 7. CDR3 length equals 17 residues. The CDR3 reads CASSLVLAGYSYNEQFF. The CDR3 DNA follows: TGTGCCAGCAGTTTGGTCCTAGCGGGGTACTCCTACAATGAGCAGTTCTTC.

This clonotype was seen a handful of times. This sequence joins TRBV2 and TRBJ2-7, with a possible D match to TRBD1 (6 bases). CDR3 size: 15 residues. V gave up 1 base and J gave up 3 bases, with 13 bases separating them. Per germline, CDR1 SNHLY and CDR2 FYNNEI. The CDR3 protein is CASSEEWGPGYEQYV. CDR3 nucleotides: TGTGCCAGCAGTGAAGAGTGGGGGCCTGGCTACGAGCAGTACGTC.

This chain connects TRBV12-3 or TRBV12-4 to TRBJ2-7, with D perhaps TRBD1 (5 bases). Trimming took off 5 bases at V and 8 bases at J, with 16 bases between the two ends. The CDR3 extends over 13 amino acids. CDR3 sequence (DNA): TGTGCCAGCAGTCGAAGCAACAGGTTCAAGCAGTACTTC. It codes for CASSRSNRFKQYF.

This clonotype turned up a few times. J is TRBJ2-1 and V is TRBV7-2, with D possibly TRBD1 on 7 matching bases. The CDR3 is made up of 14 amino acids. Germline-derived CDR1 and CDR2 are SGHTA and FQGNSA. The V end was cut by 6 bases, the J end by 7 bases, with 16 bases between. CDR3 amino acids: CASRPAGGTNEQFF. CDR3 nucleotides: TGTGCCAGCAGGCCTGCAGGGGGGACGAATGAGCAGTTCTTC.

A few counts support this clonotype. The rearrangement uses TRBV7-2 and TRBJ2-5; possibly TRBD2 for D (5 bases). The CDR3 is made up of 12 amino acids. V lost 3 bases, J lost 4 bases, and 6 bases lay in between. Per germline, CDR1 SGHTA and CDR2 FQGNSA. The CDR3 DNA follows: TGTGCCAGCAGCTTCGCGGGAGAGACCCAGTACTTC. As protein: CASSFAGETQYF. Drawing the rest from reference TRBV7-2 and TRBJ2-5, the complete variable domain is GAGVSQSPSNKVTEKGKDVELRCDPISGHTALYWYRQSLGQGLEFLIYFQGNSAPDKSGLPSDRFSAERTGGSVSTLTIQRTQQEDSAVYLCASSFAGETQYFGPGTRLLVL.

The V and J genes are TRBV12-3 or TRBV12-4 and TRBJ1-5; D is unclear. V dropped 1 base and J dropped 5 bases, with 3 bases sitting between them. The CDR3 is 12 amino acids. In DNA, the CDR3 is TGTGCCAGCAGTTTAGGGTATCAGCCCCAGCATTTT. Translated, it gives CASSLGYQPQHF.